This T cell receptor (beta chain) was sequenced during a study of CD8 T cells in ankylosing spondylitis. TCRdb processed the 5' RACE reads anew with MiXCR; each CDR3 protein has one entry. The sample includes 500,000 to 550,000 distinct CDR3 sequences, roughly 12% of them seen just once. Study-level findings and limits: A motif in TCR beta, a set of under ten highly homologous variants, appeared characteristic of ankylosing spondylitis blood.

This CDR3 contains 14 residues. The V end lost 5 bases, the J end lost 5 bases, and 15 bases lay between the germline ends. Note on this clonotype: The antigen remains undetermined.

Source material: blood, either unsorted or a sorted T cell fraction (not recorded which). This sequence originates from a male donor with ankylosing spondylitis. This chain links TRBV12-3 or TRBV12-4 with TRBJ2-5; no reliable D call. In DNA form, the CDR3 reads TGTGCCAGCAGTCCCAACCTGGGAAGGGAGACCCAGTACTTC. Protein product: CASSPNLGRETQYF.